This T cell receptor beta chain was sequenced in a study of PD-1 blockade in classical Hodgkin lymphoma. Every one of the patients relapsed after autologous stem cell transplantation (brentuximab vedotin exposure was variable). V lost 4 bases and J lost 4, with 8 bases in between. The CDR3 loop spans 12 amino acids. The germline gives CDR1 SQVTM, CDR2 ANQGSEA. Using immunoSEQ multiplex PCR, the repertoire was profiled, and TCRdb retains in-frame clones only, with some absent. The sample records 6,000 to 6,500 clones, 70% to 90% being singletons. General observations from the study: The diversity seen at baseline in complete responders resembled that of newly diagnosed patients. When nivolumab was started under 1 year after ASCT, patients were excluded.

In the case of this clone: No antigen is known for it.

V and J are TRBV29-1 and TRBJ1-3; maybe TRBD1 (5 bases). The sample in question was peripheral blood mononuclear cells (PBMCs), obtained before the second cycle of nivolumab. The receptor was derived from a human donor with classical Hodgkin lymphoma. The CDR3, as DNA: TGCAGCGTTGGCGGGACGGGAAACACCATATATTTT. Translation gives CSVGGTGNTIYF.